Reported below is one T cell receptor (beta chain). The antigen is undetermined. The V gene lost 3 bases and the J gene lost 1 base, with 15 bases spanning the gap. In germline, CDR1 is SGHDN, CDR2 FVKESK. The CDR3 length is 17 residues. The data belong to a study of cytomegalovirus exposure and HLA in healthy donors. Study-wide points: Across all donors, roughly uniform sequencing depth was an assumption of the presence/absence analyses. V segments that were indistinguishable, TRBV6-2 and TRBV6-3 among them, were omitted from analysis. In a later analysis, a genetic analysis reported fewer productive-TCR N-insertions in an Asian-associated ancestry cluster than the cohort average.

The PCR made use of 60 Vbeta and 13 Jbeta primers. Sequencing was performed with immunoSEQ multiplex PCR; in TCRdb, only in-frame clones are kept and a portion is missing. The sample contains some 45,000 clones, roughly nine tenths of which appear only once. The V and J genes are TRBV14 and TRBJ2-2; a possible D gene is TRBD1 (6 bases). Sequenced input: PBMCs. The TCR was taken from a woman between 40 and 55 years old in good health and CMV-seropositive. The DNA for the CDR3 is TGTGCCAGCAGCCACTTCACAGGGCCGGGGAACACCGGGGAGCTGTTTTTT. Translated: CASSHFTGPGNTGELFF.